Included here is one TCR beta chain sequence, with context. There is no known antigen for this receptor. Within one base of it there is no much larger clone, and no base qualities were kept. The library was produced with the immunoSEQ multiplex PCR assay. The original methods were these. A statistical classification framework was developed to diagnose cytomegalovirus status using the catalog of TCR beta chain sequences. TCRdb mirrors the immuneACCESS table, restricted to in-frame sequences. Some clones are absent from its copies; in checked studies, under half trace to an unresolved V gene, and the reason for the others is unknown. That table is the source of V, J and clone size, and D and trimming were worked out from the DNA. The sample table lists over 80,000 clones, around 84% of them with a count of one. 20% to 25% of the sample comes from the top ten. This record comes from a study of cytomegalovirus exposure and HLA in healthy donors (TCRdb year 2017). At the level of the whole study: According to a later analysis, the roughly 130 validation repertoires were produced on the same platform as the 666 repertoires of the first cohort. The study combined high-throughput TCR immunosequencing, statistical association of individual TCRs with disease status, and machine learning to predict cytomegalovirus infection status. The aim of the study was to test whether cataloging public T cell receptors could identify signatures of past pathogen exposure. Besides the first cohort of some 670 subjects, a separate validation cohort made up of 90 to 150 different subjects was used.

Separate from the roughly 700-subject first cohort, the validation cohort of 90 to 150 subjects was the group to which the donors belonged. V is pruned by 5 bases and J by 2 bases, leaving 7 bases of the junction without a gene match. Taken from the germline V gene, the CDR1 and CDR2 loops are SGHVS and FNYEAQ. The CDR3, cysteine through phenylalanine, is 16 amino acids long. Only the CDR3 DNA stays, 48 bases, in frame from base 1. On the study overall, not on this receptor specifically: A later analysis found that TCRs clustered in the first cohort also tended to co-occur in the 100 to 150 validation repertoires, with roughly 95% of cluster scores above 0. All 120 or so repertoires were used to score co-occurrence in the validation cohort in a later analysis, because that analysis had no HLA typing for the cohort. Cytomegalovirus status was reported to be diagnosed by the classifier with high specificity and sensitivity in both the original and validation cohorts. A total of some 180 TCR beta chains were listed by the study as associated with cytomegalovirus. It was suggested by the authors that the approach could potentially be generalized to other disease states and immunological phenotypes. In vitro tests confirmed that three of the cytomegalovirus-associated TCR beta chains recognize cytomegalovirus antigens. While some public TCRs were present in many individuals, most TCR sequences turned up only very rarely across donors.

This sequence uses TRBV7-6 and TRBJ2-5; TRBD2 lines up with 11 middle nucleotides. This TCR came from a man aged 18 to 29 in good health and CMV-seropositive. Sequencing was done on a sample of PBMCs. This receptor has the CDR3 CASSIGTSGPQETQYF. The sequence in DNA is TGTGCCAGCAGCATCGGGACTAGCGGTCCACAAGAGACCCAGTACTTC.